One sample yielded the 28 T cell receptor beta chains listed below, sequenced in a study of long-term antiretroviral therapy in people with HIV (dated by TCRdb to 2022 to 2024). Sequencing of the TRB variable region was done with the immunoSEQ hsTCRB v3.0 assay at survey level resolution. The source is immuneACCESS, and TCRdb retained only in-frame sequences with V and J called. Part of the clones is not carried over; for the studies checked, unresolved V genes explain less than half of this, and the remainder is unexplained. The sample table shows some 24,000 clones, and 70% to 85% are seen once. The top ten clonotypes cover approximately 5.5% of the sample. Sequencing was performed on unsorted PBMCs, taken 4.4 years after starting antiretroviral therapy. These TCRs come from a young man with HIV.

This clone was seen once. The rearrangement uses TRBV27 and TRBJ2-1, with D perhaps TRBD2 (6 bases). V lost 5 bases and J lost 5, with 13 bases in between. The CDR3 extends over 14 amino acids. Germline CDR1 is MNHEY and CDR2 is SMNVEV (reference sequence). The DNA of the CDR3 is TGTGCCAGCAGTCCGGGGGACGTAAACAATGAGCAGTTCTTC. This codes for CASSPGDVNNEQFF.

The rearrangement joins TRBV19 to TRBJ2-7; 7 bases agree with TRBD1. V lost 7 bases and J lost 4; bases outside the gene matches: 7. CDR1 is LNHDA and CDR2 is SQIVND in the germline V gene (reference sequence). The CDR3 length is 13 residues. The CDR3 reads CASKGQGEYEQYF. CDR3 DNA sequence: TGTGCCAGTAAAGGTCAGGGGGAGTACGAGCAGTACTTC.

This chain connects TRBV27 to TRBJ1-1, with 7 bases lining up with TRBD1. Trimming took 7 bases from V and 3 from J; bases not matched to a gene: 5. The V gene's germline CDR1 is MNHEY and CDR2 SMNVEV (reference sequence). This CDR3 is 13 amino acids long. In nucleotides, the CDR3 is TGTGCCAGCAAACCGACAGGGTACACTGAAGCTTTCTTT. This codes for CASKPTGYTEAFF.

The chain combines TRBV27 with TRBJ1-1; the D gene is possibly TRBD1 (5 bases). V was shortened by 5 bases and J by 0 bases, with 10 bases between the two germline ends. From germline, CDR1 is MNHEY and CDR2 SMNVEV (reference sequence). The CDR3 consists of 14 residues. For the CDR3, the DNA is TGTGCCAGCAGTCTTTACAGGATGAACACTGAAGCTTTCTTT. This gives the protein CASSLYRMNTEAFF.

The chain joins TRBV10-3 to TRBJ1-1; D is possibly TRBD1 (6 bases). Per germline, CDR1 ENHRY and CDR2 SYGVKD. The CDR3 runs to 17 residues. Deletions cut 0 bases from V and 0 bases from J, with 14 bases between. The CDR3 loop is CAISESGTQGMNTEAFF. CDR3 nucleotides: TGTGCCATCAGTGAGTCAGGCACACAGGGAATGAACACTGAAGCTTTCTTT.

The J gene is TRBJ1-1, the V gene TRBV7-8, with D possibly TRBD1 on 5 matching bases. The CDR3 contains 14 residues. V dropped 3 bases and J dropped 1 base, with 9 bases sitting between them. Germline V gives CDR1 SGHVS, CDR2 FQNEAQ. CDR3 in amino acids: CASSLRGPNTEAFF. The CDR3 nucleotides read TGTGCCAGCAGCTTGCGGGGCCCGAACACTGAAGCTTTCTTT. Variable domain in full (rest from reference TRBV7-8 and TRBJ1-1): GAGVSQSPRYKVAKRGQDVALRCDPISGHVSLFWYQQALGQGPEFLTYFQNEAQLDKSGLPSDRFFAERPEGSVSTLKIQRTQQEDSAVYLCASSLRGPNTEAFFGQGTRLTVV.

The rearrangement uses TRBV5-1 and TRBJ1-2; the match to TRBD1 covers 8 bases. Germline V CDR1 and CDR2: SGHRS, YFSETQ. J gave up 2 bases and V 0 bases, and 3 bases lay outside the gene matches. The CDR3 has 15 residues. This CDR3 is CASSLGTGLNYGYTF. The CDR3 DNA reads as TGCGCCAGCAGCTTGGGGACAGGGTTAAACTATGGCTACACCTTC. Supplemented by reference TRBV5-1 and TRBJ1-2, the full variable domain reads KAGVTQTPRYLIKTRGQQVTLSCSPISGHRSVSWYQQTPGQGLQFLFEYFSETQRNKGNFPGRFSGRQFSNSRSEMNVSTLELGDSALYLCASSLGTGLNYGYTFGSGTRLTVV.

This clone occurred once. This chain uses TRBV7-9 with TRBJ2-2; maybe TRBD2 (6 bases). CDR1 and CDR2 from the germline V gene are SEHNR and FQNEAQ (reference sequence). V lost 1 base and J 1 base, leaving 10 bases between the germline ends. The CDR3 consists of 16 residues. The CDR3, as DNA: TGTGCCAGCAGCTTAGAGGGTAGCGGGAACACCGGGGAGCTGTTTTTT. Translating gives CASSLEGSGNTGELFF.

Note on this clone: The sample carries other DNA sequences with the same CDR3. This rearrangement joins TRBV9 to TRBJ2-7, with a possible D match to TRBD2 (5 bases). The germline V and J ends were trimmed by 0 bases and 1 base, with 8 bases remaining between them. This CDR3 comprises 14 residues. Germline V gives CDR1 SGDLS, CDR2 YYNGEE. CDR3 nucleotides: TGTGCCAGCAGCGTAGGGGCGGGTTCCTACGAGCAGTACTTC. Translating gives CASSVGAGSYEQYF.

The chain combines TRBV5-5 with TRBJ1-2; D may be TRBD1 (6 bases). CDR3 size: 14 residues. The germline CDR1 and CDR2 sequences are SGHKS and YYEKEE (reference sequence). V lost 4 bases to trimming and J lost 10 bases, with 20 bases between them. The CDR3 DNA reads TGTGCCAGCAGCGGCGAGGGGGGGAGATGGCTCTACACCTTC. It encodes CASSGEGGRWLYTF.

This clone was counted a single time. The chain has TRBV7-7 and TRBJ2-7, with D possibly matching TRBD2 (7 bases). V shed 5 bases and J shed 7 bases, with 15 bases lying between them. The CDR3 covers 13 residues. Germline values: CDR1 SSHAT, CDR2 FNYEAQ (reference sequence). The CDR3 DNA follows: TGTGCCAGCAGCCCGGTCAAGGGGGGGGAGCAGTACTTC. This translates into CASSPVKGGEQYF. The full variable domain, its missing parts supplied by reference TRBV7-7 and TRBJ2-7, is GAGVSQSPRYKVTKRGQDVTLRCDPISSHATLYWYQQALGQGPEFLTYFNYEAQPDKSGLPSDRFSAERPEGSISTLTIQRTEQRDSAMYRCASSPVKGGEQYFGPGTRLTVT.

This chain joins TRBV6-6 and TRBJ1-5, with D possibly being TRBD1 (6 bases). CDR1 and CDR2 (germline): MNHNY, SVGAGI (reference sequence). CDR3 length equals 14 residues. V was pared by 7 bases and J by 7 bases, with 17 bases between. In DNA, the CDR3 is TGTGCCAGCAACACACGGACAGAAGGGCAGCCCCAGCATTTT. It specifies CASNTRTEGQPQHF.

The chain combines TRBV9 with TRBJ2-3; 12 bases are a match to TRBD2. CDR3 length: 15 residues. The V gene end was trimmed by 0 bases and the J gene end by 8 bases; junction bases not matched to a gene: 4. Germline V lookup: CDR1 SGDLS, CDR2 YYNGEE. The CDR3 here is CASSVASGREGTQYF. CDR3 coding DNA: TGTGCCAGCAGCGTAGCTAGCGGGAGGGAGGGTACGCAGTATTTT.

With regard to this clone: At one boundary the junction diverges from the germline segment, which might be a read error. The chain has TRBV19 and TRBJ1-1; possibly TRBD1 for D (5 bases). The CDR3 totals 12 residues. The germline V gene encodes CDR1 LNHDA and CDR2 SQIVND (reference sequence). The DNA for the CDR3 is TGTGCCAGTAGCATAGGGGCTGCGGAAGCTTTCTTT. Translation: CASSIGAAEAFF.

This rearrangement joins TRBV19 to TRBJ2-7; 9 bases are shared with TRBD1. This CDR3 contains 15 residues. V lost 9 bases and J lost 7; bases outside the gene matches: 16. Per the germline V gene, CDR1 is LNHDA and CDR2 is SQIVND (reference sequence). Here the CDR3 reads CASTESGTGSREQYF. CDR3 in DNA: TGTGCCAGCACGGAGAGTGGGACAGGGTCGCGGGAGCAGTACTTC.

This rearrangement joins TRBV28 to TRBJ2-1; D is unresolved. CDR3 length equals 10 residues. The germline V gene encodes CDR1 MDHEN and CDR2 SYDVKM. The V gene lost 5 bases and the J gene lost 7 bases, with 3 bases spanning the gap. Here the CDR3 reads CASSGNEQFF. The CDR3, as DNA: TGTGCCAGCAGTGGGAATGAGCAGTTCTTC.

The chain combines TRBV7-2 with TRBJ2-7; D is possibly TRBD1 (7 bases). V lost 1 base to trimming and J lost 0 bases, with 13 bases between them. The germline gives CDR1 SGHTA, CDR2 FQGNSA. CDR3 length: 16 amino acids. CDR3 protein: CASSLGQGGLSYEQYF. The CDR3 DNA reads TGTGCCAGCAGCTTAGGGCAGGGGGGCCTCTCCTACGAGCAGTACTTC.

The rearrangement links TRBV4-1 to TRBJ2-1; no clear D gene. The CDR3 runs to 14 residues. CDR1 and CDR2 (germline): MGHRA, YSYEKL. Between the trimmed V and J ends, which lost 3 bases and 6 bases, there was a span of 12 bases. The CDR3 protein is CASSQTGTSNEQFF. The CDR3 DNA follows: TGCGCCAGCAGCCAGACGGGCACCAGCAATGAGCAGTTCTTC.

This chain connects TRBV11-2 to TRBJ1-2; D is perhaps TRBD1 (6 bases). V was clipped by 2 bases and J by 8 bases, with 15 bases between them. This CDR3 comprises 14 residues. CDR1 SGHAT and CDR2 FQNNGV come from the germline V gene. The CDR3 loop reads CASSLRNRVEGYTF. The CDR3 DNA is TGTGCCAGCAGCTTACGTAACAGGGTGGAGGGCTACACCTTC.

This chain joins TRBV10-3 and TRBJ2-6; D ambiguous. Trimming took off 10 bases at V and 3 bases at J, with 16 bases between the two ends. This CDR3 is 15 amino acids long. CDR1 and CDR2 (germline): ENHRY, SYGVKD. The CDR3 DNA sequence: TGTGCCACCGCCAAGATCGAGTATGGGGCCAACGTCCTGACTTTC. This codes for CATAKIEYGANVLTF.

This clone occurred a few times. This sequence joins TRBV10-1 and TRBJ2-7, with a weak D call TRBD1 (5 bases). The germline V gene has CDR1 WNHNN and CDR2 SYGVQD (reference sequence). Trimming took 6 bases from V and 0 from J, leaving 9 bases between them. This CDR3 is 13 amino acids long. CDR3 residues: CASRAGFSYEQYF. The CDR3 nucleotides are TGCGCCAGCAGGGCAGGGTTCTCCTACGAGCAGTACTTC.

This clone occurred once. This sequence joins TRBV13 and TRBJ2-7; D may be TRBD1 (6 bases). Germline assignment: CDR1 PRHDT and CDR2 FYEKMQ (reference sequence). Trimming stripped 0 bases from V and 3 bases from J, with 15 bases between. The CDR3 covers 16 residues. The CDR3 spells CASSLGRDTNIYEQYF. CDR3 nucleotide sequence: TGTGCCAGCAGCTTAGGCCGGGACACTAACATCTACGAGCAGTACTTC.

The V and J genes are TRBV7-9 and TRBJ1-4; 8 positions agree with TRBD1. Germline V gives CDR1 SEHNR, CDR2 FQNEAQ (reference sequence). The CDR3 has 14 residues. V trimming: 4 bases; J trimming: 5 bases; junction bases outside the gene matches: 3. The CDR3 coding sequence is TGTGCCAGCAGCTCGACAGGGGCAAATGAAAAACTGTTTTTT. This translates into CASSSTGANEKLFF.

This chain uses TRBV7-2 with TRBJ1-2; 9 nucleotides align to TRBD1. CDR3 length: 16 amino acids. Trimming at V came to 0 bases and at J to 8 bases, leaving 10 bases not matched to a gene. CDR1 is SGHTA, CDR2 FQGNSA, per germline. The DNA of the CDR3 is TGTGCCAGCAGCTTAGCCACCTATGACAGGGGGAAAGGCTACACCTTC. Translated: CASSLATYDRGKGYTF.

This clone was counted a few times. This sequence joins TRBV7-9 and TRBJ1-2; a weak D match, TRBD1 (5 bases). This CDR3 spans 13 amino acids. V was cut by 3 bases and J by 8 bases, with 13 bases left in between. Germline CDR1 and CDR2: SEHNR and FQNEAQ (reference sequence). DNA of the CDR3: TGTGCCAGCAGCTTTGGGGGGGACGGCGGCTACACCTTC. Translating gives CASSFGGDGGYTF.

This clone came up once. The chain links TRBV9 to TRBJ1-2, with 7 bases identical to TRBD1. Germline-derived CDR1 and CDR2 are SGDLS and YYNGEE. This CDR3 comprises 16 residues. J lost 4 bases, V lost 0 bases, and 9 bases had no gene match. The CDR3 sequence: CASSVDQTGTVYGYTF. The CDR3, as DNA: TGTGCCAGCAGCGTAGATCAGACAGGGACTGTCTATGGCTACACCTTC. Complete variable domain (other parts from reference TRBV9 and TRBJ1-2): DSGVTQTPKHLITATGQRVTLRCSPRSGDLSVYWYQQSLDQGLQFLIQYYNGEERAKGNILERFSAQQFPDLHSELNLSSLELGDSALYFCASSVDQTGTVYGYTFGSGTRLTVV.

This clone has only one observation. This chain links TRBV9 with TRBJ2-1; 7 bases align to TRBD2. The CDR3 consists of 13 residues. The germline gives CDR1 SGDLS, CDR2 YYNGEE. Trimming removed 3 bases from V and 9 bases from J; junction bases left unmatched: 6. CDR3 amino acids: CASSAGSGIEQFF. The CDR3 region has the DNA TGTGCCAGCAGCGCCGGAAGCGGGATTGAGCAGTTCTTC.

This clone was picked up a small number of times. J is TRBJ1-2 and V is TRBV9, with 9 bases lining up with TRBD1. CDR1 SGDLS and CDR2 YYNGEE come from the germline V gene. The CDR3 is 15 residues long. Trimming took 0 bases from V and 2 from J; bases not matched to a gene: 2. CDR3: CASSVAGQGNYGYTF. CDR3 in DNA: TGTGCCAGCAGCGTAGCGGGACAGGGAAACTATGGCTACACCTTC. Based on the CDR3 plus reference TRBV9 and TRBJ1-2, the full variable domain is DSGVTQTPKHLITATGQRVTLRCSPRSGDLSVYWYQQSLDQGLQFLIQYYNGEERAKGNILERFSAQQFPDLHSELNLSSLELGDSALYFCASSVAGQGNYGYTFGSGTRLTVV.